The next 23 T cell receptor beta chains were all read from a single sample in a study of cytomegalovirus exposure and HLA in healthy donors. Researchers ran the PCR with 60 Vbeta and 13 Jbeta primers. Produced via immunoSEQ multiplex PCR; TCRdb's table is partial and in-frame only. The listing contains some 130,000 clones. Specimen: PBMCs. The receptors derive from a woman aged 40 to 50 in good health and CMV-seropositive.

The rearrangement links TRBV19 to TRBJ2-2, with D possibly being TRBD1 (6 bases). The CDR3 runs 15 residues. V was trimmed by 6 bases and J by 4 bases, leaving 15 bases between them. Germline V gives CDR1 LNHDA, CDR2 SQIVND (reference sequence). The CDR3 here is CASSQITGPTGELFF. The CDR3 bases are TGTGCCAGTAGCCAGATTACAGGGCCCACCGGGGAGCTGTTTTTT.

The chain couples TRBV27 to TRBJ2-1, with TRBD2 matching over 11 bases. V lost 9 bases, J lost 3 bases, and 4 bases stayed unmatched. The CDR3 extends over 14 amino acids. From germline, CDR1 is MNHEY and CDR2 SMNVEV (reference sequence). CDR3 coding DNA: TGTGCCAGTTCACTAGCGGGGGTCTACAATGAGCAGTTCTTC. Its translation: CASSLAGVYNEQFF.

This chain uses TRBV7-2 with TRBJ2-2; no firm D call. V shed 2 bases and J shed 6 bases, with 7 bases lying between them. The CDR3 has 13 amino acids. Germline CDR1 SGHTA, CDR2 FQGNSA. This CDR3 reads CASSLSVPGELFF. CDR3 coding DNA: TGTGCCAGCAGCTTATCGGTCCCCGGGGAGCTGTTTTTT.

The V and J genes are TRBV19 and TRBJ2-6; D call uncertain. There are 16 residues in the CDR3. V gave up 5 bases and J gave up 0 bases, with 11 bases separating them. The germline CDR1 and CDR2 sequences are LNHDA and SQIVND (reference sequence). The DNA of the CDR3 is TGTGCCAGTAGTCCTATTCTTAGCTCTGGGGCCAACGTCCTGACTTTC. This gives the protein CASSPILSSGANVLTF.

The V and J genes are TRBV14 and TRBJ1-2, with 11 nucleotides matching TRBD1. The V gene's germline CDR1 is SGHDN and CDR2 FVKESK. CDR3 length equals 16 residues. Trimming took 4 bases from V and 4 from J; bases not matched to a gene: 8. DNA for the CDR3: TGTGCCAGCAGCCGTACCGGGACAGGGGGGCTCTATGGCTACACCTTC. Amino acid sequence: CASSRTGTGGLYGYTF.

V and J are TRBV19 and TRBJ2-7; a possible D gene is TRBD1 (6 bases). Germline-derived CDR1 and CDR2 are LNHDA and SQIVND (reference sequence). The CDR3 length is 13 residues. Trimming left V 5 bases short and J 4 bases short, with 12 bases between. The DNA of the CDR3 is TGTGCCAGTAGTTCGACAGGCAGGTACGAGCAGTACTTC. It codes for CASSSTGRYEQYF. Full variable domain (missing parts from reference TRBV19 and TRBJ2-7): DGGITQSPKYLFRKEGQNVTLSCEQNLNHDAMYWYRQDPGQGLRLIYYSQIVNDFQKGDIAEGYSVSREKKESFPLTVTSAQKNPTAFYLCASSSTGRYEQYFGPGTRLTVT.

V is TRBV6-6 and J is TRBJ1-5; 7 nucleotides line up with TRBD1. The CDR3 loop spans 15 amino acids. Germline-derived CDR1 and CDR2 are MNHNY and SVGAGI (reference sequence). Trimming at V came to 5 bases and at J to 1 base, leaving 5 bases not matched to a gene. The CDR3 region has the DNA TGTGCCAGCAGTCAAACAGGGGTCAGCAATCAGCCCCAGCATTTT. Translating it yields CASSQTGVSNQPQHF.

V is TRBV2 and J is TRBJ2-7; D uncertain. Germline CDR1 is SNHLY and CDR2 is FYNNEI. This CDR3 spans 13 amino acids. Trimming cost V 2 bases and J 3 bases, with 8 bases left between them. The CDR3, as DNA: TGTGCCAGCAGTGAAACACCCGACTACGAGCAGTACTTC. Its translation is CASSETPDYEQYF.

The chain links TRBV6-6 to TRBJ2-2; 13 bases are a match to TRBD2. The CDR3 spans 16 residues. V dropped 5 bases and J dropped 2; count of bases not matched to a gene: 2. The V gene's germline CDR1 is MNHNY and CDR2 SVGAGI (reference sequence). The CDR3 protein is CASSRTSGGNTGELFF. The DNA of the CDR3 is TGTGCCAGCAGTCGGACTAGCGGGGGAAACACCGGGGAGCTGTTTTTT.

The J gene is TRBJ2-5, the V gene TRBV15; possible D gene TRBD2, 5 bases. The CDR3 is made up of 14 amino acids. Looked up from germline, CDR1 is LNHNV and CDR2 is YYDKDF (reference sequence). The V gene lost 3 bases and the J gene lost 4 bases, with 12 bases spanning the gap. The CDR3 spells CATSSPGRGETQYF. CDR3 sequence (DNA): TGTGCCACCAGCAGTCCCGGCCGGGGAGAGACCCAGTACTTC.

The chain has TRBV9 and TRBJ2-2, with D maybe TRBD2 (5 bases). The V gene's germline CDR1 is SGDLS and CDR2 YYNGEE. The CDR3 loop spans 18 amino acids. V lost 4 bases, J lost 1 base, and 20 bases lay in between. The CDR3 sequence is CASSPLAMAGWNTGELFF. The CDR3 nucleotides read TGTGCCAGCAGCCCCCTCGCGATGGCGGGCTGGAACACCGGGGAGCTGTTTTTT.

This chain links TRBV6-5 with TRBJ1-1; D uncertain. Trimming stripped 4 bases from V and 6 bases from J, with 15 bases between. Germline V gene sequence: CDR1 MNHEY, CDR2 SVGAGI. This CDR3 region has 14 residues. The CDR3 loop is CASSFTGSGSEAFF. The CDR3 DNA reads TGTGCCAGCAGTTTCACCGGGAGTGGATCTGAAGCTTTCTTT.

The J gene is TRBJ1-1, the V gene TRBV7-8; 8 bases line up with TRBD1. This CDR3 spans 15 amino acids. With V trimmed by 5 bases and J by 1 base, 6 bases remained unmatched. Germline CDR1 SGHVS, CDR2 FQNEAQ. Here the CDR3 reads CASSPRTGQNTEAFF. CDR3 in DNA: TGTGCCAGCAGCCCAAGGACAGGGCAGAACACTGAAGCTTTCTTT.

The CDR3 nucleotides read TGTGCCAGCAGGTCGTCAGGGGGGTACGAGCAGTACTTC. Protein sequence: CASRSSGGYEQYF. The chain joins TRBV28 to TRBJ2-5; a weak D match, TRBD1 (7 bases). The DNA matches TRBJ2-7 better at its end, which makes the J call doubtful. The CDR3 has 13 amino acids. Germline values: CDR1 MDHEN, CDR2 SYDVKM.

The chain is built from TRBV5-1 and TRBJ2-7; TRBD1 agrees at 7 bases. The CDR3 covers 15 residues. Per germline, CDR1 SGHRS and CDR2 YFSETQ. Unmatched junction bases numbered 8, after V lost 4 bases and J lost 1 base. The CDR3 region has the DNA TGCGCCAGCAGCACCACGGGGACAGTTTCCTACGAGCAGTACTTC. It translates to CASSTTGTVSYEQYF.

The V gene is TRBV7-8, the J gene TRBJ2-1, with D perhaps TRBD2 (6 bases). Germline CDR1 reads SGHVS; CDR2 reads FQNEAQ. V gave up 3 bases and J gave up 2 bases, with 11 bases separating them. CDR3 size: 15 residues. The CDR3 coding sequence is TGTGCCAGCAGCTTCGTACAGCGGGCCTACAATGAGCAGTTCTTC. Translating gives CASSFVQRAYNEQFF.

V gene TRBV4-1 combines with J gene TRBJ2-7; TRBD2 matches at 9 bases. The CDR3 is 15 residues long. The germline V gene encodes CDR1 MGHRA and CDR2 YSYEKL. V lost 5 bases to trimming and J lost 0 bases; unmatched junction nucleotides: 5. This CDR3 is CASSETTSGSYEQYF. The CDR3 nucleotides read TGCGCCAGCAGCGAGACGACTAGCGGCTCCTACGAGCAGTACTTC.

This rearrangement joins TRBV6-1 to TRBJ1-4; perhaps TRBD1 as D (6 bases). V lost 7 bases and J lost 8, with 14 bases in between. Germline CDR1 is MNHNS and CDR2 is SASEGT. The CDR3 length is 13 residues. As DNA, the CDR3 is TGTGCCAGCACAGACAGGTTACGGGAAAAACTGTTTTTT. This translates into CASTDRLREKLFF.

The genes are TRBV5-1 and TRBJ2-5; D is undetermined. The CDR3 consists of 14 residues. CDR1 is SGHRS, CDR2 YFSETQ, per germline. Trimming pared 0 bases from V and 3 bases from J, leaving 9 bases between. The CDR3 coding sequence is TGCGCCAGCAGCTTGGCCACAGCCGAAGAGACCCAGTACTTC. Translated, it gives CASSLATAEETQYF.

The chain combines TRBV27 with TRBJ1-5; D perhaps matches TRBD1 (5 bases). The CDR3 consists of 14 residues. V lost 5 bases, J lost 5 bases, and 13 bases lay in between. Germline values: CDR1 MNHEY, CDR2 SMNVEV (reference sequence). CDR3 loop: CASSRIQGYQPQHF. Written as DNA, the CDR3 is TGTGCCAGCAGTAGAATTCAGGGATATCAGCCCCAGCATTTT.

This chain uses TRBV2 with TRBJ1-2; D is ambiguous. V lost 1 base to trimming and J lost 4 bases, with 13 bases between them. The CDR3 has 15 residues. In germline, CDR1 is SNHLY, CDR2 FYNNEI. The CDR3 nucleotides are TGTGCCAGCAGTGAAGGGTCCTTCACCGGCTATGGCTACACCTTC. It yields the protein CASSEGSFTGYGYTF. The whole variable domain, filled in from reference TRBV2 and TRBJ1-2, reads EPEVTQTPSHQVTQMGQEVILRCVPISNHLYFYWYRQILGQKVEFLVSFYNNEISEKSEIFDDQFSVERPDGSNFTLKIRSTKLEDSAMYFCASSEGSFTGYGYTFGSGTRLTVV.

The CDR3 is CAISGKGLAGVLAGEQFF. The CDR3 DNA sequence: TGTGCCATCAGTGGAAAGGGACTAGCGGGAGTTTTAGCGGGTGAGCAGTTCTTC. This chain links TRBV10-3 with TRBJ2-1; TRBD2 agrees at 14 bases. CDR3 length: 18 residues. The germline V gene has CDR1 ENHRY and CDR2 SYGVKD. Trimming removed 4 bases from V and 9 bases from J; junction bases left unmatched: 14.

The DNA of the CDR3 is TGTGCCAGCAGTGAACTAGCTAGAGATACGCAGTATTTT. Encoded protein: CASSELARDTQYF. The V and J genes are TRBV6-1 and TRBJ2-3, with D perhaps TRBD2 (5 bases). V lost 2 bases and J 5 bases, leaving 8 bases between the germline ends. The CDR3 has 13 amino acids. Germline V lookup: CDR1 MNHNS, CDR2 SASEGT.